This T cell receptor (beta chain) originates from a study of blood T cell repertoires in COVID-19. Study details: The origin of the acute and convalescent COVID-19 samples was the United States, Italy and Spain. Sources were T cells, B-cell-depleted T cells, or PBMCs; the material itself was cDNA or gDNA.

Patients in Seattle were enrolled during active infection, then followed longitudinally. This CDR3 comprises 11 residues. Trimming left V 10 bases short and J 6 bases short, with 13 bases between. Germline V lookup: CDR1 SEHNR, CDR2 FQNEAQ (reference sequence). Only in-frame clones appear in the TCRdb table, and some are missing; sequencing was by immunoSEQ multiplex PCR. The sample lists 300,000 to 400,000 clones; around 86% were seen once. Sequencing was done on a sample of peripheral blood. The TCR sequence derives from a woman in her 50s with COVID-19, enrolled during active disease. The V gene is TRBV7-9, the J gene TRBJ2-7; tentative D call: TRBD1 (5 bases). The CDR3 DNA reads TGTGCCACCTATTTCCAGGGCGAGCAGTACTTC. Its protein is CATYFQGEQYF.